This passage covers 18 T cell receptor beta chains from one sample sequenced in a study of CD8+ T cells in alopecia areata. RNA extraction was followed by reverse transcription into cDNA, which acted as the sequencing template. Libraries were prepared by immunoSEQ multiplex PCR; TCRdb keeps only in-frame clonotypes and omits some of them. The table records some 120,000 clones, 40% to 55% of them present only once. The specimen sequenced was NKG2D-low CD8+ T cells sorted from blood. The origin of the receptors is a human donor with alopecia areata.

This sequence joins TRBV14 and TRBJ2-3; D gene ambiguous. The CDR3 extends over 13 amino acids. V dropped 0 bases and J dropped 7 bases, with 8 bases sitting between them. Germline V gene sequence: CDR1 SGHDN, CDR2 FVKESK. The CDR3 DNA is TGTGCCAGCAGCCAAGATTGGGCGAATACGCAGTATTTT. It codes for CASSQDWANTQYF.

This clone was seen at least ten times. The chain joins TRBV28 to TRBJ2-3; TRBD1 agrees at 8 bases. The CDR3 contains 14 residues. Germline V gives CDR1 MDHEN, CDR2 SYDVKM. V lost 6 bases and J lost 2; bases outside the gene matches: 4. CDR3 sequence: CASRTGQDTDTQYF. The CDR3 bases are TGTGCCAGCAGGACGGGACAGGACACAGATACGCAGTATTTT.

The rearrangement links TRBV11-2 to TRBJ2-7; no clear D gene. V lost 1 base and J 10 bases, leaving 8 bases between the germline ends. This CDR3 is 11 amino acids long. Germline CDR1 reads SGHAT; CDR2 reads FQNNGV. Written as DNA, the CDR3 is TGTGCCAGCAGCTTAGGACGGAGACAGTACTTC. Protein product: CASSLGRRQYF.

In this sample, this clone turned up a few times. The rearrangement links TRBV7-9 to TRBJ1-1; perhaps TRBD1 as D (5 bases). There are 14 residues in the CDR3. The germline gives CDR1 SEHNR, CDR2 FQNEAQ (reference sequence). V was trimmed by 3 bases and J by 4 bases, leaving 12 bases between them. In nucleotides, the CDR3 is TGTGCCAGCAGCTTTAGAGGGGATGGCACTGAAGCTTTCTTT. Amino acid sequence: CASSFRGDGTEAFF.

The chain couples TRBV28 to TRBJ2-7; D is undetermined. This CDR3 has 15 residues. Germline CDR1 MDHEN, CDR2 SYDVKM. With 4 bases removed from V and 7 bases from J, the gap between germline ends came to 20 bases. The DNA for the CDR3 is TGTGCCAGCAGTTATGTCGTCGGGCAAGGGCGTGAGCAGTACTTC. Translating gives CASSYVVGQGREQYF.

The chain carries TRBV30 and TRBJ1-1; D not certain. The CDR3 loop spans 12 amino acids. Germline loops: CDR1 GTSNPN, CDR2 SVGIG (reference sequence). V lost 2 bases, J lost 6 bases, and 10 bases lay in between. In nucleotides, the CDR3 is TGTGCCTGGAGTTTCTCGGCGGCTGAAGCTTTCTTT. This codes for CAWSFSAAEAFF.

This clone has a handful of counts. The V call is TRBV6-5, the J call TRBJ2-2; no firm D call. The germline gives CDR1 MNHEY, CDR2 SVGAGI. V was pared by 4 bases and J by 7 bases, with 7 bases between. This CDR3 comprises 12 residues. The CDR3 region has the DNA TGTGCCAGCAGTTCTTTCGGCGGGGAGCTGTTTTTT. Protein: CASSSFGGELFF.

The chain links TRBV7-2 to TRBJ2-7; D is unresolved. V was pared by 1 base and J by 1 base, with 11 bases between. The CDR3 spans 15 residues. Per the germline V gene, CDR1 is SGHTA and CDR2 is FQGNSA. The CDR3 coding sequence is TGTGCCAGCAGCTTAGGATATAGCTTTTCCTACGAGCAGTACTTC. As protein: CASSLGYSFSYEQYF.

This clone was counted between two and nine times. The chain couples TRBV29-1 to TRBJ2-2; 11 bases match TRBD2. V gave up 2 bases and J gave up 7 bases; unmatched junction bases: 9. The CDR3 length is 16 residues. CDR1 is SQVTM, CDR2 ANQGSEA, per germline. CDR3 region: CSVESTSGRGYGELFF. DNA for the CDR3: TGCAGCGTTGAAAGTACTAGCGGGAGAGGGTACGGGGAGCTGTTTTTT.

V is TRBV7-9 and J is TRBJ1-2; no definite D call. V lost 4 bases, J lost 7 bases, and 13 bases lay in between. CDR1 SEHNR and CDR2 FQNEAQ come from the germline V gene (reference sequence). This CDR3 is 13 amino acids long. The CDR3 DNA reads TGTGCCAGCAGCTCCAGCATAATTGGTGGCTACACCTTC. It yields the protein CASSSSIIGGYTF.

This chain uses TRBV5-4 with TRBJ2-3; 8 bases map to TRBD2. The CDR3 is 16 residues long. V shed 0 bases and J 5 bases; nucleotides not matched to a gene: 8. Germline lookup yields CDR1 SGHNT and CDR2 YYREEE (reference sequence). The CDR3 sequence is CASSLAGVAGGDTQYF. The CDR3 DNA reads TGTGCCAGCAGCTTGGCCGGGGTGGCGGGGGGAGATACGCAGTATTTT.

This clone showed up just a few times. The chain employs TRBV6-5 and TRBJ2-5; TRBD1 agrees at 8 bases. The CDR3 spans 14 residues. Germline values: CDR1 MNHEY, CDR2 SVGAGI. V trimming: 6 bases; J trimming: 2 bases; junction bases outside the gene matches: 5. The CDR3 sequence: CASSHRGDQETQYF. The CDR3 DNA follows: TGTGCCAGCAGCCACAGGGGGGATCAAGAGACCCAGTACTTC.

This chain connects TRBV30 to TRBJ1-5, with 8 bases that match TRBD1. Losses at the gene ends were 2 bases for V and 8 bases for J; bases not matched to a gene: 5. Per germline, CDR1 GTSNPN and CDR2 SVGIG (reference sequence). The CDR3 runs to 13 residues. The CDR3 region is CAWSTGGTEPQHF. The CDR3 DNA follows: TGTGCCTGGAGTACAGGGGGAACGGAGCCCCAGCATTTT.

The J gene is TRBJ2-2, the V gene TRBV9, with TRBD2 matching over 12 bases. V trimming: 4 bases; J trimming: 5 bases; junction bases outside the gene matches: 6. Germline values: CDR1 SGDLS, CDR2 YYNGEE. The CDR3 extends over 16 amino acids. CDR3: CASSPTSGGRTGELFF. Written as DNA, the CDR3 is TGTGCCAGCAGCCCCACTAGCGGGGGGAGGACCGGGGAGCTGTTTTTT.

This chain links TRBV21-1 with TRBJ2-5; the table's D call, TRBD2, was not checked against the DNA. TRBV21-1 is labeled a pseudogene. The CDR3 loop spans 17 amino acids. The CDR3 protein is CASSHSRLLAARETQYF. The CDR3 region has the DNA TGTGCCAGCAGCCACAGCCGCCTTCTAGCGGCCAGAGAGACCCAGTACTTC.

The chain is built from TRBV27 and TRBJ1-1; D is perhaps TRBD1 (5 bases). This CDR3 contains 14 residues. From germline, CDR1 is MNHEY and CDR2 SMNVEV (reference sequence). The ends were cut back, 7 bases at V and 3 bases at J, with 15 bases in the middle. CDR3 DNA: TGTGCCAGCAAAAGGAACGGGGGAGACACTGAAGCTTTCTTT. Its translation: CASKRNGGDTEAFF.

This clone showed up just once. CDR3 nucleotide sequence: TGTGCCAGCAGCGGCCCCAGGGGTTCAGACACTGAAGCTTTCTTT. It is translated as CASSGPRGSDTEAFF. The rearrangement joins TRBV9 to TRBJ1-1; D perhaps matches TRBD1 (6 bases). V dropped 3 bases and J dropped 3 bases, with 15 bases sitting between them. CDR1 and CDR2 from the germline V gene are SGDLS and YYNGEE. This CDR3 is 15 amino acids long.

The gene calls are TRBV30 and TRBJ2-7; D might be TRBD1 (6 bases). Germline CDR1 GTSNPN, CDR2 SVGIG (reference sequence). V shed 5 bases and J shed 3 bases, with 14 bases lying between them. This CDR3 comprises 13 residues. CDR3 amino acids: CAWSLGQNYEQYF. The CDR3 bases are TGTGCCTGGTCCCTGGGACAAAACTACGAGCAGTACTTC.